One and the same sample provided the 25 T cell receptor beta chains below, sequenced in a study of blood T cell repertoires in COVID-19. Repertoires were generated with immunoSEQ multiplex PCR, while TCRdb's copy carries only in-frame clones and drops some. The sample records 300,000 to 400,000 clones, 85% being singletons. The sample taken for sequencing was peripheral blood. These receptors all come from a human donor in a cohort sampled during active COVID-19.

The V gene is TRBV24-1, the J gene TRBJ2-3; 7 bases align to TRBD2. The germline V gene encodes CDR1 KGHDR and CDR2 SFDVKD. V shed 0 bases, J shed 2 bases, and the junction held 4 bases outside the gene matches. CDR3 length: 16 residues. Here the CDR3 DNA reads TGTGCCACCAGTGATTTGTTCGGGGGGATCACAGATACGCAGTATTTT. It encodes CATSDLFGGITDTQYF.

The rearrangement uses TRBV6-5 and TRBJ2-7; D is possibly TRBD1 (6 bases). Germline-derived CDR1 and CDR2 are MNHEY and SVGAGI. Trimming removed 4 bases at V and 0 bases at J, with 13 bases between. CDR3 length: 15 residues. Here the CDR3 reads CASSLRQGLSYEQYF. Here the CDR3 DNA reads TGTGCCAGCAGTTTACGGCAGGGGCTCTCCTACGAGCAGTACTTC.

V is TRBV5-6 and J is TRBJ2-2, with D unclear. Germline lookup yields CDR1 SGHDT and CDR2 YYEEEE. The CDR3 extends over 13 amino acids. Trimming cost V 0 bases and J 7 bases, with 7 bases left between them. CDR3 in amino acids: CASSLGPVGELFF. DNA for the CDR3: TGTGCCAGCAGCTTGGGCCCGGTCGGGGAGCTGTTTTTT.

The chain joins TRBV12-5 to TRBJ2-7; 7 bases are shared with TRBD1. The V segment lost 4 bases and the J segment 2 bases; nucleotides outside the gene matches: 5. The V gene's germline CDR1 is LGHNT and CDR2 FRNRAP. CDR3 size: 14 residues. This chain's CDR3 is CASGSGQQAYEQYF. The CDR3 nucleotides are TGTGCTAGTGGTTCGGGACAGCAAGCCTACGAGCAGTACTTC. Complete variable domain (other parts from reference TRBV12-5 and TRBJ2-7): DARVTQTPRHKVTEMGQEVTMRCQPILGHNTVFWYRQTMMQGLELLAYFRNRAPLDDSGMPKDRFSAEMPDATLATLKIQPSEPRDSAVYFCASGSGQQAYEQYFGPGTRLTVT.

This CDR3 reads CSVGTGGLYEQYF. In nucleotides, the CDR3 is TGCAGCGTTGGTACAGGGGGCCTCTACGAGCAGTACTTC. This chain links TRBV29-1 with TRBJ2-7, with 9 positions matching TRBD1. Germline assignment: CDR1 SQVTM and CDR2 ANQGSEA. Germline trimming cut 4 bases from V and 3 bases from J; bases unmatched to any gene: 4. The CDR3 consists of 13 residues.

The chain joins TRBV10-3 to TRBJ2-6, with TRBD1 as a possible D gene (8 bases). Germline V CDR1 and CDR2: ENHRY, SYGVKD. Trimming pared 6 bases from V and 0 bases from J, leaving 24 bases between. The CDR3 is 20 amino acids. DNA of the CDR3: TGTGCCATCAGGGTTTCAGGGGGCGTACGGGGGGCCTCTGGGGCCAACGTCCTGACTTTC. Protein product: CAIRVSGGVRGASGANVLTF.

The rearrangement uses TRBV19 and TRBJ1-2; D is possibly TRBD1 (5 bases). Trimming cost V 5 bases and J 4 bases, with 14 bases left between them. CDR1 and CDR2 from the germline V gene are LNHDA and SQIVND (reference sequence). There are 14 residues in the CDR3. Written as DNA, the CDR3 is TGTGCCAGTAGTGAAGGGGATATCGGCTATGGCTACACCTTC. Encoded protein: CASSEGDIGYGYTF.

The rearrangement joins TRBV11-2 to TRBJ2-1, with 10 bases matching TRBD1. Looked up from germline, CDR1 is SGHAT and CDR2 is FQNNGV. This CDR3 has 15 amino acids. V dropped 3 bases and J dropped 7; count of bases not matched to a gene: 6. The CDR3 loop reads CASSFGTGVRNEQFF. The CDR3 DNA follows: TGTGCCAGCAGCTTCGGGACAGGGGTTAGGAATGAGCAGTTCTTC.

The chain is built from TRBV5-4 and TRBJ1-1, with a tentative D call TRBD1 (6 bases). V was trimmed by 3 bases and J by 1 base, leaving 13 bases between them. This CDR3 has 15 amino acids. The germline CDR1 and CDR2 sequences are SGHNT and YYREEE (reference sequence). CDR3 protein: CASSSILTGNTEAFF. As DNA, the CDR3 is TGTGCCAGCAGCTCTATTTTGACAGGGAACACTGAAGCTTTCTTT. The full variable domain, in which reference TRBV5-4 and TRBJ1-1 provide the parts outside the CDR3, is ETGVTQSPTHLIKTRGQQVTLRCSSQSGHNTVSWYQQALGQGPQFIFQYYREEENGRGNFPPRFSGLQFPNYSSELNVNALELDDSALYLCASSSILTGNTEAFFGQGTRLTVV.

The chain joins TRBV6-5 to TRBJ2-1; 11 nucleotides align to TRBD2. The length of the CDR3 is 15 residues. The J segment lost 9 bases and the V segment lost 5 bases, leaving 9 bases of the junction unmatched. Germline V lookup: CDR1 MNHEY, CDR2 SVGAGI. The CDR3 is CASSPHSGGAGEQFF. The DNA for the CDR3 is TGTGCCAGCAGTCCCCATAGCGGGGGGGCCGGTGAGCAGTTCTTC.

As concerns this clone: Other DNA sequences in this specimen translate into the identical CDR3. The V gene is TRBV6-2 or TRBV6-3, the J gene TRBJ1-3, with D unresolved. The V gene's germline CDR1 is MNHEY and CDR2 SVGEGT. V lost 2 bases to trimming and J lost 0 bases, with 5 bases between them. There are 14 residues in the CDR3. As DNA, the CDR3 is TGTGCCAGCAGTTACGGTAGCTCTGGAAACACCATATATTTT. Translated: CASSYGSSGNTIYF.

The CDR3 DNA is TGCGCCAGCAGCCAAGCACAGGCAGGAGTTTTGGGACCCCTCCACTTT. This gives the protein CASSQAQAGVLGPLHF. V is TRBV4-1 and J is TRBJ1-6; a weak D match, TRBD1 (5 bases). The V and J ends lost 1 base and 12 bases respectively, with 19 bases between them. The CDR3 consists of 16 residues. CDR1 is MGHRA and CDR2 is YSYEKL in the germline V gene.

This clone turned up a few times. The V call is TRBV2, the J call TRBJ2-2; the D gene is possibly TRBD2 (6 bases). The CDR3 has 13 amino acids. The V and J ends lost 6 bases and 6 bases respectively, with 11 bases between them. The germline CDR1 and CDR2 sequences are SNHLY and FYNNEI. CDR3 sequence: CASRGDLPGELFF. In DNA, the CDR3 is TGTGCCAGCAGAGGGGACTTGCCCGGGGAGCTGTTTTTT.

This sequence joins TRBV24-1 and TRBJ2-1; 11 bases line up with TRBD2. CDR1 is KGHDR and CDR2 is SFDVKD in the germline V gene. The J segment lost 5 bases and the V segment lost 0 bases, leaving 8 bases of the junction unmatched. The CDR3 runs 18 residues. The CDR3 protein is CATSDLGGTSGSNNEQFF. DNA of the CDR3: TGTGCCACCAGTGATTTGGGGGGGACTAGCGGTTCCAACAATGAGCAGTTCTTC.

The gene calls are TRBV19 and TRBJ2-4; 7 bases are shared with TRBD1. The germline V gene encodes CDR1 LNHDA and CDR2 SQIVND (reference sequence). The CDR3 has 13 residues. V lost 5 bases, J lost 6 bases, and 4 bases stayed unmatched. The CDR3 is CASSPRQGNIQYF. The CDR3 DNA is TGTGCCAGTAGTCCTCGACAGGGAAACATTCAGTACTTC.

This clone was seen only a few times. It is unclear where the CDR3 begins or ends on the DNA, so no DNA is shown, and the CDR3 is as TCRdb lists it. The chain uses TRBV28 and TRBJ1-1. Germline loops: CDR1 MDHEN, CDR2 SYDVKM. Termini included, the CDR3 measures 12 amino acids. The CDR3 reads CASSSSGSKAFF.

CDR3 in amino acids: CASSLEDRTADTQYF. In nucleotides, the CDR3 is TGCGCCAGCAGCTTGGAAGATAGAACAGCCGATACGCAGTATTTT. The genes are TRBV5-1 and TRBJ2-3; D is uncertain. CDR3 length: 15 amino acids. Germline V lookup: CDR1 SGHRS, CDR2 YFSETQ. V lost 0 bases and J lost 6, with 14 bases in between.

The CDR3 region has the DNA TGTGCCAGCAGGTACAGGGGGCGGGAGCTGTTTTTT. This translates into CASRYRGRELFF. The chain carries TRBV12-3 or TRBV12-4 and TRBJ2-2; TRBD1 agrees at 9 bases. Trimming removed 6 bases from V and 9 bases from J; junction bases left unmatched: 2. The CDR3 consists of 12 residues.

The chain employs TRBV5-1 and TRBJ2-5; D unclear. Germline V gene sequence: CDR1 SGHRS, CDR2 YFSETQ. This CDR3 is built from 13 residues. The V gene lost 0 bases and the J gene lost 7 bases, with 10 bases spanning the gap. The CDR3 sequence: CASSLGVTGTQYF. CDR3 nucleotide sequence: TGCGCCAGCAGCTTGGGGGTGACGGGGACCCAGTACTTC.

This chain joins TRBV7-8 and TRBJ1-4, with a weak D call TRBD1 (5 bases). Germline CDR1 is SGHVS and CDR2 is FQNEAQ. Trimming removed 5 bases from V and 5 bases from J, with 12 bases in between. The CDR3 extends over 14 amino acids. The CDR3 reads CASSGDRRNEKLFF. The CDR3 nucleotides are TGTGCCAGCAGCGGAGACAGACGAAATGAAAAACTGTTTTTT.

This clone is a singleton in its sample. This chain connects TRBV19 to TRBJ1-6, with TRBD1 matching over 7 bases. Germline V gene data show CDR1 as LNHDA and CDR2 as SQIVND (reference sequence). J lost 7 bases, V lost 7 bases, and 7 bases had no gene match. This CDR3 has 14 amino acids. The CDR3 region has the DNA TGTGCCAGTACCACAGGGGCGGGGAATTCACCCCTCCACTTT. The encoded protein is CASTTGAGNSPLHF.

The gene calls are TRBV19 and TRBJ2-3; 11 nucleotides agree with TRBD2. Germline loops: CDR1 LNHDA, CDR2 SQIVND (reference sequence). The junction had 3 bases not matched to a gene; V was cut back by 3 bases and J by 1 base. This CDR3 is 16 amino acids long. CDR3 nucleotides: TGTGCCAGTAGTATTTCGGGACTAGCGGGCACAGATACGCAGTATTTT. Encoded protein: CASSISGLAGTDTQYF. The entire variable domain, with the rest obtained from reference TRBV19 and TRBJ2-3, is as follows: DGGITQSPKYLFRKEGQNVTLSCEQNLNHDAMYWYRQDPGQGLRLIYYSQIVNDFQKGDIAEGYSVSREKKESFPLTVTSAQKNPTAFYLCASSISGLAGTDTQYFGPGTRLTVL.

V gene TRBV25-1 combines with J gene TRBJ1-1; possibly TRBD1 for D (6 bases). CDR3 length: 13 residues. V was pared by 4 bases and J by 14 bases, with 20 bases between. Per the germline V gene, CDR1 is MGHDK and CDR2 is SYGVNS. CDR3 region: CASSAGTPPGIFF. The CDR3 DNA sequence: TGTGCCAGCAGTGCCGGGACACCGCCGGGGATATTCTTT. The variable domain in full, with the rest retrieved from reference TRBV25-1 and TRBJ1-1, is EADIYQTPRYLVIGTGKKITLECSQTMGHDKMYWYQQDPGMELHLIHYSYGVNSTEKGDLSSESTVSRIRTEHFPLTLESARPSHTSQYLCASSAGTPPGIFFGQGTRLTVV.

The chain joins TRBV12-3 or TRBV12-4 to TRBJ2-5, with a tentative D call TRBD1 (6 bases). Trimming pared 5 bases from V and 4 bases from J, leaving 11 bases between. The CDR3 sequence is 13 residues long. CDR3 bases: TGTGCCAGCAGTCTACGGACAGTAGAGACCCAGTACTTC. It yields the protein CASSLRTVETQYF.

In its sample, this clone was seen once. The gene calls are TRBV6-6 and TRBJ2-2, with D maybe TRBD1 (6 bases). V gave up 6 bases and J gave up 0 bases, with 26 bases separating them. The CDR3 loop spans 20 amino acids. Germline V lookup: CDR1 MNHNY, CDR2 SVGAGI (reference sequence). The CDR3 region is CASSPRPASQGKPNTGELFF. CDR3 nucleotide sequence: TGTGCCAGCAGCCCCCGCCCGGCATCGCAGGGGAAGCCGAACACCGGGGAGCTGTTTTTT.